The present T cell receptor beta chain was sequenced within a study of cytomegalovirus exposure and HLA in healthy donors. Study-level findings and limits: Reports described diagnosis of cytomegalovirus status by the classifier as highly specific and sensitive.

Germline V gene data show CDR1 as LNHDA and CDR2 as SQIVND (reference sequence). The ends were cut back, 6 bases at V and 0 bases at J, with 23 bases in the middle. The CDR3 totals 18 residues. Details on this clone: Its cognate antigen is unknown.

The PCR ran on 60 Vbeta and 13 Jbeta primers. The assay was immunoSEQ multiplex PCR, and TCRdb's table has in-frame clones only and misses some. Among approximately 100,000 clones listed, 50% to 70% were seen once. V gene TRBV19 combines with J gene TRBJ1-1, with a tentative D call TRBD1 (5 bases). The receptor was derived from a man aged 30 to 39 in good health and CMV-seropositive. Input material: PBMCs. CDR3 sequence (DNA): TGTGCCAGTAGCCCGACAAGTAGAAGGGCGGACATGAACACTGAAGCTTTCTTT. Translating gives CASSPTSRRADMNTEAFF.